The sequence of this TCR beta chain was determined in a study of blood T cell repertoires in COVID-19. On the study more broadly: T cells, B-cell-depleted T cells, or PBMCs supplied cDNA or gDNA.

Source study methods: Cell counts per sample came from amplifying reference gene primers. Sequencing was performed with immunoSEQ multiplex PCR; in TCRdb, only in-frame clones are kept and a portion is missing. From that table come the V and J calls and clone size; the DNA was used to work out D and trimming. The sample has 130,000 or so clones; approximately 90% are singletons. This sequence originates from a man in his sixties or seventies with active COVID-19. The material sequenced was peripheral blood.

The CDR3 bases are TGTGCCAGCAGCTTAAGGGAAGAACGGGGAACTGAAGCTTTCTTT. Translated: CASSLREERGTEAFF. The chain carries TRBV7-9 and TRBJ1-1, with D uncertain. V was cut by 2 bases and J by 5 bases, with 15 bases left in between. CDR1 is SEHNR and CDR2 is FQNEAQ in the germline V gene (reference sequence). The CDR3 covers 15 residues.